This T cell receptor (beta chain) was obtained from a study of blood T cell repertoires in COVID-19. Overall study context: Whether acute or convalescent, the COVID-19 samples came from the United States, Italy and Spain. PBMCs, B-cell-depleted T cells, or T cells were the source of the cDNA or gDNA that made up the material.

The CDR3 covers 15 residues. V lost 4 bases, J lost 0 bases, and 13 bases lay in between. CDR1 is LGHDT, CDR2 YNNKEL, per germline (reference sequence). Original analysis: From reference gene primer amplification, estimates of nucleated cell counts were derived. TCRdb's table, derived via immunoSEQ multiplex PCR, lists solely in-frame clones and lacks some. That table gives V, J and clone size, and the DNA gave D and trimming. This sample yields some 80,000 clones, of which 88% are seen a single time; about 21% belongs to the top ten. This TCR came from a human donor in a cohort sampled during active COVID-19. The chain is built from TRBV3-1 (or the pseudogene TRBV3-2) and TRBJ2-7, with a possible D match to TRBD1 (6 bases). Sequenced input: peripheral blood. The CDR3 is CASSRGQRSSYEQYF. Here the CDR3 DNA reads TGTGCCAGCAGCCGTGGACAGAGGAGCTCCTACGAGCAGTACTTC.